Below, 22 T cell receptor beta chains from the same sample are listed, as sequenced in a study of vaccination and CD4 T cells after COVID-19. TCRdb re-called the PCR reads with MiXCR, one entry per CDR3 protein. The sample contains approximately 30,000 distinct CDR3 sequences, 50% to 65% of which appear only once. The time point here: late sampling 161 to 241 days after vaccination in a few convalescent patients. Sequenced material: CD4+ T cells from blood, taken about 7 months after SARS-CoV-2 vaccination. The receptors shown here come from a human donor who had recovered from COVID-19.

This clonotype was recorded only once. The chain has TRBV10-3 and TRBJ1-2, with TRBD1 matching over 7 bases. V gave up 4 bases and J gave up 6 bases; unmatched junction bases: 5. The CDR3 covers 13 residues. The germline V gene has CDR1 ENHRY and CDR2 SYGVKD. The CDR3 here is CAISVDRVDGYTF. Written as DNA, the CDR3 is TGTGCCATCAGTGTTGACAGGGTGGATGGCTACACCTTC.

V gene TRBV7-9 combines with J gene TRBJ2-7; D possibly corresponds to TRBD2 (6 bases). This CDR3 contains 16 residues. V was cut by 5 bases and J by 3 bases, with 20 bases left in between. The germline gives CDR1 SEHNR, CDR2 FQNEAQ (reference sequence). CDR3 bases: TGTGCCAGCAGCCCCCCGGACTACCTCTTAGTCTACGAGCAGTACTTC. Encoded protein: CASSPPDYLLVYEQYF.

The V call is TRBV7-8, the J call TRBJ2-6; D uncertain. The germline CDR1 and CDR2 sequences are SGHVS and FQNEAQ. V lost 6 bases and J 3 bases, leaving 9 bases between the germline ends. CDR3 size: 14 residues. The CDR3 coding sequence is TGTGCCAGCAGTTCCCCAATTGGGGCCAACGTCCTGACTTTC. Translation gives CASSSPIGANVLTF.

This clonotype came up a few times. The V gene is TRBV20-1, the J gene TRBJ2-7; 12 bases line up with TRBD2. The ends lost 2 bases at V and 5 bases at J; junction bases unmatched: 7. The germline V gene encodes CDR1 DFQATT and CDR2 SNEGSKA (reference sequence). The CDR3 has 15 residues. CDR3 DNA: TGCAGTGCTAGACATTCTAGCGGGAGGGCCGACGAGCAGTACTTC. Protein: CSARHSSGRADEQYF.

This clonotype was observed a handful of times. The chain has TRBV15 and TRBJ2-7; possibly TRBD1 for D (6 bases). There are 15 residues in the CDR3. Trimming removed 1 base from V and 5 bases from J, with 15 bases in between. CDR1 is LNHNV, CDR2 YYDKDF, per germline (reference sequence). CDR3 sequence: CATSRVLWDTNEQYF. In DNA form, the CDR3 reads TGTGCCACCAGCAGAGTCCTCTGGGACACCAACGAGCAGTACTTC.

The chain combines TRBV28 with TRBJ2-5; possible D gene TRBD1, 6 bases. CDR3 length: 15 residues. Between the trimmed V and J ends, which lost 5 bases and 7 bases, there was a span of 20 bases. Looked up from germline, CDR1 is MDHEN and CDR2 is SYDVKM. DNA for the CDR3: TGTGCCAGCAGTCTGATGACAGGTGGGGATCGGACCCAGTACTTC. Translated: CASSLMTGGDRTQYF.

This chain connects TRBV20-1 to TRBJ2-4; D unclear. Trimming pared 6 bases from V and 5 bases from J, leaving 17 bases between. CDR1 and CDR2 from the germline V gene are DFQATT and SNEGSKA (reference sequence). This CDR3 contains 14 residues. The CDR3 DNA is TGCAGTGCGAGAAGGGATCCGCTTGAAAACATTCAGTACTTC. Its translation: CSARRDPLENIQYF.

This chain links TRBV4-2 with TRBJ1-2, with 8 bases aligning to TRBD1. V dropped 4 bases and J dropped 3; count of bases not matched to a gene: 13. This CDR3 comprises 17 residues. The germline gives CDR1 LGHNA, CDR2 YNFKEQ. DNA for the CDR3: TGTGCCAGCAGCCTCACGCTTCCAGGGGGCGCGGACTATGGCTACACCTTC. Translation: CASSLTLPGGADYGYTF.

The chain carries TRBV5-4 and TRBJ1-1; D may be TRBD1 (5 bases). CDR1 is SGHNT and CDR2 is YYREEE in the germline V gene (reference sequence). Trimming stripped 6 bases from V and 6 bases from J, with 18 bases between. This CDR3 comprises 14 residues. Here the CDR3 DNA reads TGTGCCAGCACTTTAGGACAAGGCAGGGCTGAAGCTTTCTTT. Residues: CASTLGQGRAEAFF.

This clonotype rates as medium-sized (0.01 to 0.1%). The gene calls are TRBV15 and TRBJ2-3; TRBD1 agrees at 7 bases. The CDR3 extends over 15 amino acids. Germline assignment: CDR1 LNHNV and CDR2 YYDKDF (reference sequence). Trimming took 2 bases from V and 4 from J; bases not matched to a gene: 6. The CDR3 protein is CATSRSVQGADTQYF. The CDR3 DNA reads as TGTGCCACCAGCAGATCGGTTCAGGGGGCAGATACGCAGTATTTT.

The rearrangement links TRBV6-1 to TRBJ2-6; 8 bases match TRBD1. The ends lost 7 bases at V and 3 bases at J; junction bases unmatched: 2. The CDR3 is 14 amino acids. Germline V gene data show CDR1 as MNHNS and CDR2 as SASEGT. As DNA, the CDR3 is TGTGCCAGCAAAACAGGGGGTGGGGCCAACGTCCTGACTTTC. Encoded protein: CASKTGGGANVLTF.

V and J are TRBV28 and TRBJ1-3; a weak D match, TRBD1 (5 bases). CDR1 is MDHEN and CDR2 is SYDVKM in the germline V gene. The CDR3 loop spans 16 amino acids. Trimming took 2 bases from V and 0 from J, leaving 11 bases between them. DNA for the CDR3: TGTGCCAGCAGTTTAGGCTGGACAAACTCTGGAAACACCATATATTTT. It yields the protein CASSLGWTNSGNTIYF. The variable domain in full, completed from reference TRBV28 and TRBJ1-3, reads DVKVTQSSRYLVKRTGEKVFLECVQDMDHENMFWYRQDPGLGLRLIYFSYDVKMKEKGDIPEGYSVSREKKERFSLILESASTNQTSMYLCASSLGWTNSGNTIYFGEGSWLTVV.

As DNA, the CDR3 is TGTGCCAGCAGCCCCGGACCTAGCGGGGCCTACGAGCAGTACTTC. This translates into CASSPGPSGAYEQYF. The chain uses TRBV28 and TRBJ2-7; TRBD2 matches 9 bases. The CDR3 is 15 amino acids. The J segment lost 2 bases and the V segment lost 6 bases, leaving 8 bases of the junction unmatched. CDR1 is MDHEN and CDR2 is SYDVKM in the germline V gene.

This clonotype was seen a single time. The rearrangement uses TRBV20-1 and TRBJ2-2, with 7 bases matching TRBD1. Germline V gene sequence: CDR1 DFQATT, CDR2 SNEGSKA (reference sequence). This CDR3 has 15 amino acids. V trimming: 0 bases; J trimming: 4 bases; junction bases outside the gene matches: 5. The CDR3 reads CSAREGNRGTGELFF. The CDR3 DNA follows: TGCAGTGCTAGAGAGGGGAACAGGGGCACCGGGGAGCTGTTTTTT.

Only one count was recorded for this clonotype. V is TRBV6-4 and J is TRBJ1-1; TRBD1 is a possible D gene (5 bases). Trimming left V 5 bases short and J 6 bases short, with 10 bases between. The CDR3 consists of 12 residues. Per germline, CDR1 MRHNA and CDR2 SNTAGT. In DNA form, the CDR3 reads TGTGCCAGCAGTTTTAGGGGTTCTGAAGCTTTCTTT. Translating gives CASSFRGSEAFF.

The sample holds a few counts of this clonotype. This chain links TRBV4-2 with TRBJ2-5; D is uncertain. The germline gives CDR1 LGHNA, CDR2 YNFKEQ. The CDR3 runs to 17 residues. The V end lost 0 bases, the J end lost 4 bases, and 18 bases lay between the germline ends. CDR3 in amino acids: CASSQDVSGTYGETQYF. The CDR3 DNA follows: TGTGCCAGCAGCCAAGATGTCTCAGGAACCTACGGAGAGACCCAGTACTTC.

This clonotype was seen a handful of times. CDR3 coding DNA: TGTGCCATCAGTGACCCCCATACCCCGGAGACCCAGTACTTC. Encoded protein: CAISDPHTPETQYF. V and J are TRBV10-3 and TRBJ2-5; unclear D gene. The V gene lost 3 bases and the J gene lost 5 bases, with 13 bases spanning the gap. There are 14 residues in the CDR3. Germline lookup yields CDR1 ENHRY and CDR2 SYGVKD.

This clonotype was detected only once. The chain joins TRBV19 to TRBJ1-2, with D uncertain. This CDR3 has 13 amino acids. Germline V gene sequence: CDR1 LNHDA, CDR2 SQIVND (reference sequence). V was clipped by 6 bases and J by 7 bases, with 15 bases between them. CDR3 in amino acids: CASSEQPLLGYTF. The CDR3 DNA is TGTGCCAGTAGCGAGCAACCTTTACTTGGCTACACCTTC. Full variable domain (rest looked up from reference TRBV19 and TRBJ1-2): DGGITQSPKYLFRKEGQNVTLSCEQNLNHDAMYWYRQDPGQGLRLIYYSQIVNDFQKGDIAEGYSVSREKKESFPLTVTSAQKNPTAFYLCASSEQPLLGYTFGSGTRLTVV.

In this sample, this clonotype turned up once. CDR3 sequence: CSARGQGRTEAFF. CDR3 DNA sequence: TGCAGTGCTAGAGGACAGGGAAGGACTGAAGCTTTCTTT. This chain connects TRBV20-1 to TRBJ1-1, with 7 bases identical to TRBD1. V lost 1 base, J lost 5 bases, and 4 bases stayed unmatched. The CDR3 is 13 residues long. Germline V gives CDR1 DFQATT, CDR2 SNEGSKA (reference sequence).

The gene calls are TRBV20-1 and TRBJ2-6; D unclear. The CDR3 has 14 amino acids. Deletions cut 6 bases from V and 1 base from J, with 10 bases between. Germline V gene sequence: CDR1 DFQATT, CDR2 SNEGSKA (reference sequence). The chain's CDR3 is CSAAFQSGANVLTF. In nucleotides, the CDR3 is TGCAGTGCCGCATTTCAGTCTGGGGCCAACGTCCTGACTTTC.

This clonotype appeared a few times. J is TRBJ1-2 and V is TRBV7-6; TRBD1 matches at 8 bases. V trimming: 1 base; J trimming: 4 bases; junction bases outside the gene matches: 5. The V gene's germline CDR1 is SGHVS and CDR2 FNYEAQ. This CDR3 has 15 residues. CDR3 amino acids: CASSLGGTGPYGYTF. The DNA for the CDR3 is TGTGCCAGCAGCTTAGGCGGGACAGGCCCCTATGGCTACACCTTC.

V and J are TRBV28 and TRBJ2-7; 8 nucleotides align to TRBD1. This CDR3 is built from 17 residues. J was trimmed by 0 bases and V by 3 bases; bases with no gene match: 10. Germline-derived CDR1 and CDR2 are MDHEN and SYDVKM. CDR3 in DNA: TGTGCCAGCAGTTTGAGGATATCAACAGGGGGCTCCTACGAGCAGTACTTC. It specifies CASSLRISTGGSYEQYF.